This TCR beta chain was sequenced during a study of CD8+ T cells in alopecia areata. Deletions cut 7 bases from V and 4 bases from J, with 16 bases between. Germline CDR1 is MNHEY and CDR2 is SVGAGI. This CDR3 is 14 amino acids long. Specified treatment: oral pan-JAK inhibitor, 5-10 mg twice daily. Extraction and reverse transcription of RNA yielded cDNA as the sequencing template. Method: immunoSEQ multiplex PCR; TCRdb's copy keeps in-frame clones and lacks some. Among over 150,000 clones listed, approximately 56% were seen once. V gene TRBV6-5 combines with J gene TRBJ1-1, with a tentative D call TRBD1 (5 bases). The receptor was isolated from a human donor with alopecia areata. The specimen comprised CD4+ T cells sorted from blood, sampled at week 4, from a patient treated with tofacitinib. The CDR3 loop reads CASNSRGVSTEAFF. The CDR3 nucleotides are TGTGCCAGCAATTCTCGGGGGGTTAGCACTGAAGCTTTCTTT.